These T cell receptor beta chains were read from a single sample in a study of naive and memory T cell subsets. From the UMI-ligation and nested PCR reads, TCRdb called clonotypes with MiXCR, one entry per CDR3 protein. The sample records 140,000 to 150,000 distinct CDR3 sequences, about 17% being singletons. The material sequenced was naive CD4+ T cells from blood. The receptor set was obtained from a human donor in good health. CDR3s include the opening cysteine and the closing phenylalanine or tryptophan. Some rows mark clone size as missing; the rest say once, few, many or name a class of expanded clone.

V gene,clone size,CDR3 protein
TRBV4-2,few,CASSQNRGNNEQFF
TRBV7-2,NA,CASSLVRLAGEGYEQYF
TRBV19,few,CASSIIELAGGKDNEQFF
TRBV5-5,NA,CASSRSELAGGAYEQYF
TRBV7-2,NA,CASSVGGLAGAYEQYF
TRBV28,NA,CASSFRLVEAQYF
TRBV12-3/TRBV12-4,many,CASSLAVRRLPVGSSYNEQFF
TRBV6-2/TRBV6-3,NA,CASSYSKGVLGYYGYTF
TRBV18,NA,CASSPGSQGIYGYTF
TRBV28,NA,CASSSGTVTYEQYF
TRBV27,many,CASGSQTYEQYF
TRBV6-6,many,CASSYMTGGSHEQYF
TRBV20-1,few,CSARLYPSGYGYTF
TRBV20-1,NA,CSASTLAGESQGDEQFF
TRBV11-2,NA,CASTGDRHGYTF
TRBV5-6,NA,CASSLVTTPQETQYF
TRBV7-9,NA,CASSIGPTDTQYF
TRBV12-3/TRBV12-4,few,CASSYGMETQYF
TRBV7-2,few,CASSLSTGANVLTF
TRBV12-3/TRBV12-4,few,CATTRQGAPTGELFF
TRBV7-9,NA,CASSFGGPSYEQYF
TRBV28,many,CASGTSSHNEQFF
TRBV29-1,few,CSVTNPPVGNEQFF
TRBV6-2/TRBV6-3,NA,CASSFRLLEQYF
TRBV29-1,few,CSVLTGVEQFF
TRBV12-3/TRBV12-4,NA,CASSPGVSNEQYF
TRBV20-1,many,CSAISSASSNEQFF
TRBV29-1,NA,CSAVDSILDGYTF
TRBV12-3/TRBV12-4,few,CASSLYSASSYEQYF
TRBV20-1,NA,CSASSGSNLAPFF
TRBV7-2,NA,CASSLGPKNTEAFF
TRBV7-3,few,CASSSRLAGAADTQYF
TRBV2,NA,CASSADVNEQFF
TRBV10-3,NA,CAISGSGAEDGGNSPLHF
TRBV7-9,NA,CASSTRQRDNEKLFF
TRBV29-1,NA,CSVALRMGTEAFF
TRBV10-3,NA,CAISGQGSDTQYF
TRBV29-1,NA,CSVSPPHSTDTQYF
TRBV6-2/TRBV6-3,few,CASSYPWTSGRGAYEQYF
TRBV19,few,CASSIDRGGTDTQYF
TRBV5-1,NA,CASSFNTGLETQYF
TRBV7-9,few,CASSSLRGAGPTYNEQFF
TRBV2,NA,CASGSGKLFF
TRBV20-1,few,CSARTSADNEQFF
TRBV6-5,few,CASNQPGLLSTEAFF
TRBV20-1,NA,CSAREVGDQPQHF
TRBV10-3,NA,CAISVGLEQPQHF
TRBV28,NA,CASTDSGAGTGELFF
TRBV29-1,NA,CSVEPQPNTEAFF
TRBV11-2,few,CASSHRRSGRYTGELFF
TRBV12-3/TRBV12-4,few,CASSLGWRGPAEAFF
TRBV29-1,few,CSVEEIGRVAGYTF
TRBV20-1,many,CSASRSTSGGTDTQYF
TRBV6-2/TRBV6-3,NA,CASSYAIDRPNTGELFF